Included here is one T cell receptor (beta chain) sequence, with context. The antigen remains undetermined. Time point meaning: newly diagnosed, previously untreated cHL patient sample. Comparison came from newly diagnosed, untreated classical Hodgkin lymphoma PBMCs. This sample was taken from a study of PD-1 blockade in classical Hodgkin lymphoma. Study-wide results and caveats: Newly diagnosed patients were said to have less baseline TCR diversity than healthy donors did. Although disease activity or prior therapy may be involved, causes of the repertoire differences remain undefined.

CDR1 is SGHRS and CDR2 is YFSETQ in the germline V gene. The CDR3 consists of 14 residues. The V end lost 0 bases, the J end lost 9 bases, and 13 bases lay between the germline ends. The method was immunoSEQ multiplex PCR; TCRdb's version includes in-frame clones alone and lacks a portion of them. The sample includes around 26,000 clones, about 93% seen only once; the top ten take around 3.9%. This receptor was identified in a human donor with classical Hodgkin lymphoma. The chain uses TRBV5-1 and TRBJ2-1; no clear D gene. Sequenced material: peripheral blood mononuclear cells (PBMCs). CDR3 DNA sequence: TGCGCCAGCAGCTTGGAAGACTCCCGATTTGAGCAGTTCTTC. This encodes CASSLEDSRFEQFF.